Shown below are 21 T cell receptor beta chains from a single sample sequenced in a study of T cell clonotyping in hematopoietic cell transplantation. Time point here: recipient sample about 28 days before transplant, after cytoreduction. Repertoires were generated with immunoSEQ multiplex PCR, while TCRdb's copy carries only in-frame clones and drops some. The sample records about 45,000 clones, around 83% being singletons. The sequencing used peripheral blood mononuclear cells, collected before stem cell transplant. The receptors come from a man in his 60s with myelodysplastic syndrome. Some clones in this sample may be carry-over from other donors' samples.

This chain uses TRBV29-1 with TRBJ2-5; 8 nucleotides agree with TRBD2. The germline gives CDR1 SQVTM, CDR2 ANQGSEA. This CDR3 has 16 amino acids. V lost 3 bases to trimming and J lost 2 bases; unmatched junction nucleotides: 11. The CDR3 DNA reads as TGCAGCGTTGATGAGGGCGGGAGGCCCCGGCAAGAGACCCAGTACTTC. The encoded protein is CSVDEGGRPRQETQYF.

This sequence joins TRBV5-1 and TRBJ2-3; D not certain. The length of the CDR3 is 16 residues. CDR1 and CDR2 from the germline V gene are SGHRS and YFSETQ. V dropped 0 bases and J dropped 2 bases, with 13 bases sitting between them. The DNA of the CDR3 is TGCGCCAGCAGCTTGGTTCTCCGCCAAAACACAGATACGCAGTATTTT. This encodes CASSLVLRQNTDTQYF.

The CDR3 loop reads CASGLAGASRETQYF. The CDR3 nucleotides read TGTGCCAGTGGACTAGCGGGGGCCAGTAGAGAGACCCAGTACTTC. The chain couples TRBV30 to TRBJ2-5, with 13 nucleotides matching TRBD2. The CDR3 length is 15 residues. Germline V gene data show CDR1 as GTSNPN and CDR2 as SVGIG (reference sequence). The V gene end was trimmed by 8 bases and the J gene end by 4 bases; junction bases not matched to a gene: 10.

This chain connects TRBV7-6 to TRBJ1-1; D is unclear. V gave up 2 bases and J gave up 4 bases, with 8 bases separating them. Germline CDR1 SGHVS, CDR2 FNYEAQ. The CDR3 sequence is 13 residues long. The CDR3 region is CASSLRVGTEAFF. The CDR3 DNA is TGTGCCAGCAGCTTACGGGTGGGCACTGAAGCTTTCTTT. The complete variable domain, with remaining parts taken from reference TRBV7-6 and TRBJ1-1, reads GAGVSQSPRYKVTKRGQDVALRCDPISGHVSLYWYRQALGQGPEFLTYFNYEAQQDKSGLPNDRFSAERPEGSISTLTIQRTEQRDSAMYRCASSLRVGTEAFFGQGTRLTVV.

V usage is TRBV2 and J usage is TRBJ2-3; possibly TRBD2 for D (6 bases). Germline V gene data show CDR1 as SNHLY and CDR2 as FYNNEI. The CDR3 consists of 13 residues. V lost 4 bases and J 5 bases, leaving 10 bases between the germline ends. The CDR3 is CASSGAGGDTQYF. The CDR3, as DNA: TGTGCCAGCAGTGGGGCCGGGGGAGATACGCAGTATTTT.

This chain's CDR3 is CASSATGWSEAFF. The CDR3 nucleotides are TGTGCCAGCAGTGCGACAGGTTGGTCTGAAGCTTTCTTT. This rearrangement joins TRBV25-1 to TRBJ1-1; D is possibly TRBD1 (6 bases). V lost 4 bases to trimming and J lost 6 bases, with 12 bases between them. In germline, CDR1 is MGHDK, CDR2 SYGVNS. This CDR3 is built from 13 residues.

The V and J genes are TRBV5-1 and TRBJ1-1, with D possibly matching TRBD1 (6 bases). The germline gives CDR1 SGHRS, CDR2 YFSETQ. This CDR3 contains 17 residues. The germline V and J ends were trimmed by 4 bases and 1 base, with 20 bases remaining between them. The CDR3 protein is CASSVGFGGLGNTEAFF. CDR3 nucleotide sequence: TGCGCCAGCAGCGTTGGATTCGGGGGCTTGGGGAACACTGAAGCTTTCTTT.

The DNA for the CDR3 is TGTGCCAGCAGTGCGGCAGGGCTGGATGAGCAGTTCTTC. Translating it yields CASSAAGLDEQFF. This chain joins TRBV2 and TRBJ2-1; D perhaps matches TRBD1 (5 bases). The V end was cut by 4 bases, the J end by 8 bases, with 12 bases between. CDR3 length: 13 amino acids. Germline values: CDR1 SNHLY, CDR2 FYNNEI. The full variable domain, rest sourced from reference TRBV2 and TRBJ2-1, is EPEVTQTPSHQVTQMGQEVILRCVPISNHLYFYWYRQILGQKVEFLVSFYNNEISEKSEIFDDQFSVERPDGSNFTLKIRSTKLEDSAMYFCASSAAGLDEQFFGPGTRLTVL.

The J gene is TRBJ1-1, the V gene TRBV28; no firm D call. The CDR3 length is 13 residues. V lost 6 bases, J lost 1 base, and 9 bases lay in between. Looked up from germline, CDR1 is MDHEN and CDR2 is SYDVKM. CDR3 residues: CASSAPRNTEAFF. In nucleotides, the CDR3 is TGTGCCAGCAGCGCCCCCAGGAACACTGAAGCTTTCTTT.

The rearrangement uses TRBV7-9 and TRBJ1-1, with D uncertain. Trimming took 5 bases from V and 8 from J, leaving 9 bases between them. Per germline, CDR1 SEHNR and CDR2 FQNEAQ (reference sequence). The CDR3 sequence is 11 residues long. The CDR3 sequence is CASSPGFEAFF. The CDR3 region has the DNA TGTGCCAGCAGCCCGGGTTTCGAAGCTTTCTTT.

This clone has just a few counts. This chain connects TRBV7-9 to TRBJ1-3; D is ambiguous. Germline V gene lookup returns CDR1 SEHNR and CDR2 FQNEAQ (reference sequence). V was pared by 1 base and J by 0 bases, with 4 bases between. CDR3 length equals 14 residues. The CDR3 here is CASSLGLSGNTIYF. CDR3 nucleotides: TGTGCCAGCAGCTTAGGACTCTCTGGAAACACCATATATTTT.

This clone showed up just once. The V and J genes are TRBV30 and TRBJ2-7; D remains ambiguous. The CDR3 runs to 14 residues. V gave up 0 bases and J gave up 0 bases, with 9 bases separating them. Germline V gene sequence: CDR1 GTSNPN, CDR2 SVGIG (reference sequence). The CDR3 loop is CAWSVNVYSYEQYF. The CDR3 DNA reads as TGTGCCTGGAGTGTAAACGTATACTCCTACGAGCAGTACTTC.

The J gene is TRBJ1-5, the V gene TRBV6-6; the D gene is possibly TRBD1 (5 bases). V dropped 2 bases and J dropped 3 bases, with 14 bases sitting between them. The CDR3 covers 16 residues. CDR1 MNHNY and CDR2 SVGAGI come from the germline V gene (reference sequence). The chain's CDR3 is CASSYGGGTVNQPQHF. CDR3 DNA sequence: TGTGCCAGCAGTTACGGTGGCGGGACGGTCAATCAGCCCCAGCATTTT.

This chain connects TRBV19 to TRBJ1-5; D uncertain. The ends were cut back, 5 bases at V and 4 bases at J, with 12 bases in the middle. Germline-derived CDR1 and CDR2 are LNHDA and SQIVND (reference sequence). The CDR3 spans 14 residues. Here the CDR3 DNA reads TGTGCCAGTAGTGCCTCACTTGGAAATCAGCCCCAGCATTTT. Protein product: CASSASLGNQPQHF.

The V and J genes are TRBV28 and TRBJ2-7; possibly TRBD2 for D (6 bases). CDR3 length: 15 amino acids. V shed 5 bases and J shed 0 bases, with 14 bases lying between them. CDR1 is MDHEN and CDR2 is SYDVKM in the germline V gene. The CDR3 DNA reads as TGTGCCAGCAGTAGGACGGACTACTACTCCTACGAGCAGTACTTC. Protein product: CASSRTDYYSYEQYF. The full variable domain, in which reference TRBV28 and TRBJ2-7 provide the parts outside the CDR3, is DVKVTQSSRYLVKRTGEKVFLECVQDMDHENMFWYRQDPGLGLRLIYFSYDVKMKEKGDIPEGYSVSREKKERFSLILESASTNQTSMYLCASSRTDYYSYEQYFGPGTRLTVT.

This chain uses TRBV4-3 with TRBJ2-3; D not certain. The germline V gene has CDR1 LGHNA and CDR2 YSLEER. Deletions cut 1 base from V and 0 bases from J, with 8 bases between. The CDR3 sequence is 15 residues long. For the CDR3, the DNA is TGCGCCAGCAGCCAAGGGCCGGGTAGCACAGATACGCAGTATTTT. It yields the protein CASSQGPGSTDTQYF.

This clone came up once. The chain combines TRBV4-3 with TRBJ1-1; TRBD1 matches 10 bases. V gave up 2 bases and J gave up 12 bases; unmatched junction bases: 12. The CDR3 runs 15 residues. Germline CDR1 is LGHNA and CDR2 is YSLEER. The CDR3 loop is CASSQSRTGGLWSFF. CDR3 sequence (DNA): TGCGCCAGCAGCCAAAGTAGGACAGGGGGATTATGGTCTTTCTTT.

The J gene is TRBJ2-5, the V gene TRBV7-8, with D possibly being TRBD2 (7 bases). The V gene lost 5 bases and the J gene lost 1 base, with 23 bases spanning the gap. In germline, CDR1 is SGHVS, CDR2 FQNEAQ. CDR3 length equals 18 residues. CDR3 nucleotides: TGTGCCAGCAGCCCTCAAGGGGGGGCGGGGACGATCCAAGAGACCCAGTACTTC. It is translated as CASSPQGGAGTIQETQYF.

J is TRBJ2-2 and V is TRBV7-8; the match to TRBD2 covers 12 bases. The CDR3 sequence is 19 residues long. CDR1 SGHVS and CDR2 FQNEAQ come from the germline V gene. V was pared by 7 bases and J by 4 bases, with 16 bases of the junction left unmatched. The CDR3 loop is CASILGGLAGGTGTGELFF. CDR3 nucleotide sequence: TGTGCCAGCATCCTAGGGGGCCTAGCGGGGGGGACGGGCACCGGGGAGCTGTTTTTT. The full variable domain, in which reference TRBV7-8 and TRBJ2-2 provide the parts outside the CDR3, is GAGVSQSPRYKVAKRGQDVALRCDPISGHVSLFWYQQALGQGPEFLTYFQNEAQLDKSGLPSDRFFAERPEGSVSTLKIQRTQQEDSAVYLCASILGGLAGGTGTGELFFGEGSRLTVL.

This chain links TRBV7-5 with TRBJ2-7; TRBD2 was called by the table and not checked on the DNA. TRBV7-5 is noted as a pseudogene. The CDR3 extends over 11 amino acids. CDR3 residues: CARLYSGEQYF. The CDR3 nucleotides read TGTGCCAGACTATATTCCGGCGAGCAGTACTTC.

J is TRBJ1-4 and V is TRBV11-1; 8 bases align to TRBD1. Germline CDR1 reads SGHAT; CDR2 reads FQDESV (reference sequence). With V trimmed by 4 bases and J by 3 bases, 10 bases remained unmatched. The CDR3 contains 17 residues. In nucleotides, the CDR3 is TGTGCCAGCAGCTCAGGGACAGGAAGAATCGCTAATGAAAAACTGTTTTTT. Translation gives CASSSGTGRIANEKLFF.